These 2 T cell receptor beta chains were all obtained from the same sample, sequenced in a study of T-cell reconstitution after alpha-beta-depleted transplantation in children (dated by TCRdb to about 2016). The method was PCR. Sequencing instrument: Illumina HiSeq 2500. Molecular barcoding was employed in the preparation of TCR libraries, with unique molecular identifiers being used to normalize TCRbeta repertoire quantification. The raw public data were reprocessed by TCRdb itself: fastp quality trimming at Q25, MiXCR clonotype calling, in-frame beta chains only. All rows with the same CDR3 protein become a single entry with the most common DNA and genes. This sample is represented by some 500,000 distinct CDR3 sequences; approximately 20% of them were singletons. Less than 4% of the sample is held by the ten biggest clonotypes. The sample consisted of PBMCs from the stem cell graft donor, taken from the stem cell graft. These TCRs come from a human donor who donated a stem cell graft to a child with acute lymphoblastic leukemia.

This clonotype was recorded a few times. CDR3 nucleotide sequence: TGCGCCAGCAGCGGGGGACTAGCGGAGACCCAGTACTTC. Amino acids: CASSGGLAETQYF. The rearrangement links TRBV5-1 to TRBJ2-5, with 10 bases fitting TRBD2. Germline V lookup: CDR1 SGHRS, CDR2 YFSETQ. The CDR3 covers 13 residues. V was pared by 4 bases and J by 5 bases, with 2 bases of the junction left unmatched.

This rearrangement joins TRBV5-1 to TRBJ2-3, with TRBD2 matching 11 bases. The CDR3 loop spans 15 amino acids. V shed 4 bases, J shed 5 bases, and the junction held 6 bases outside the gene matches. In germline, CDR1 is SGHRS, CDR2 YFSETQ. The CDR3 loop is CASSDSGRAVDTQYF. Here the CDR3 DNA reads TGCGCCAGCAGCGATAGCGGGAGGGCCGTAGATACGCAGTATTTT.